Listed here are 15 T cell receptor beta chains from one sample, sequenced in a study of blood T cells in healthy people across ages. It was with a sample-barcoded 5' primer and a J-beta primer mix that a second PCR of roughly 7 to 12 cycles was run. TCRdb re-called the 5' RACE reads through MiXCR, storing one row per CDR3 protein. The table includes approximately 1.5 million distinct CDR3 sequences, approximately 32% detected once. Specimen: blood. Source of these receptors: a woman aged 25 to 45 in good health.

The chain joins TRBV4-1 to TRBJ2-5; TRBD1 matches 9 bases. CDR3 length: 15 residues. CDR1 and CDR2 from the germline V gene are MGHRA and YSYEKL. V dropped 5 bases and J dropped 0; count of bases not matched to a gene: 4. In nucleotides, the CDR3 is TGCGCCAGCAGCGCCCGGACAGGGGACCAAGAGACCCAGTACTTC. It encodes CASSARTGDQETQYF.

The chain employs TRBV20-1 and TRBJ2-1; D is unresolved. Looked up from germline, CDR1 is DFQATT and CDR2 is SNEGSKA (reference sequence). Trimming stripped 1 base from V and 1 base from J, with 8 bases between. The CDR3 has 14 residues. Here the CDR3 reads CSARGSKSYNEQFF. DNA of the CDR3: TGCAGTGCTAGAGGGTCAAAATCCTACAATGAGCAGTTCTTC.

This clonotype was seen a few times. The J gene is TRBJ2-1, the V gene TRBV11-1, with 7 bases lining up with TRBD1. The length of the CDR3 is 13 residues. The V and J ends lost 5 bases and 8 bases, in that order; junction bases with no gene match: 6. In germline, CDR1 is SGHAT, CDR2 FQDESV (reference sequence). The CDR3 DNA reads as TGTGCCAGCAGCAGACAGGGCGTTGATGAGCAGTTCTTC. It yields the protein CASSRQGVDEQFF. Complete variable domain (other parts from reference TRBV11-1 and TRBJ2-1): EAEVAQSPRYKITEKSQAVAFWCDPISGHATLYWYRQILGQGPELLVQFQDESVVDDSQLPKDRFSAERLKGVDSTLKIQPAELGDSAMYLCASSRQGVDEQFFGPGTRLTVL.

This clonotype was counted a single time. This chain links TRBV4-1 with TRBJ2-7, with 13 bases that match TRBD2. V lost 4 bases and J lost 0; bases outside the gene matches: 9. From germline, CDR1 is MGHRA and CDR2 YSYEKL. The CDR3 loop spans 18 amino acids. The CDR3 nucleotides read TGCGCCAGCAGCCCCCGGACTAGCGGGAGTCAGGGCTCCTACGAGCAGTACTTC. Encoded protein: CASSPRTSGSQGSYEQYF.

The table lists this clonotype with a few counts. This sequence joins TRBV5-5 and TRBJ2-7; TRBD2 agrees at 10 bases. This CDR3 contains 15 residues. The junction had 4 bases not matched to a gene; V was cut back by 1 base and J by 3 bases. CDR1 is SGHKS and CDR2 is YYEKEE in the germline V gene (reference sequence). The chain's CDR3 is CASSLTSGVGYEQYF. The DNA for the CDR3 is TGTGCCAGCAGCTTGACTAGCGGGGTCGGCTACGAGCAGTACTTC.

The chain links TRBV6-5 to TRBJ2-1; no firm D call. Germline values: CDR1 MNHEY, CDR2 SVGAGI. Trimming took 6 bases from V and 13 from J, leaving 19 bases between them. The CDR3 sequence is 13 residues long. The CDR3 nucleotides are TGTGCCAGCAGCAACACTCCTACGAAATCCCAGTTCTTC. This translates into CASSNTPTKSQFF.

At least ten counts were recorded for this clonotype. The chain carries TRBV6-6 and TRBJ2-3; 10 bases are a match to TRBD2. CDR3 length: 16 residues. The germline V gene has CDR1 MNHNY and CDR2 SVGAGI (reference sequence). V shed 4 bases, J shed 1 base, and the junction held 5 bases outside the gene matches. The CDR3 DNA follows: TGTGCCAGCAGTTTTCCTGGACTAGCGGGCACAGATACGCAGTATTTT. It translates to CASSFPGLAGTDTQYF.

This clonotype was observed a handful of times. This chain joins TRBV20-1 and TRBJ2-7; TRBD2 agrees at 8 bases. This CDR3 region has 15 residues. Germline-derived CDR1 and CDR2 are DFQATT and SNEGSKA (reference sequence). J gave up 0 bases and V 3 bases, and 7 bases lay outside the gene matches. In DNA form, the CDR3 reads TGCAGTGCTAGGTTAGCGGGGCGGGTCTCCTACGAGCAGTACTTC. Its translation is CSARLAGRVSYEQYF.

This rearrangement joins TRBV18 to TRBJ1-1, with 7 bases identical to TRBD1. The trim removed 8 bases at V and 1 base at J, leaving 10 bases unmatched. The CDR3 spans 15 residues. Germline lookup yields CDR1 KGHSH and CDR2 LQKENI. CDR3 DNA sequence: TGTGCCAGCACCCCCGGGACAGTCTCGAACACTGAAGCTTTCTTT. This translates into CASTPGTVSNTEAFF.

This clonotype was detected many times. The chain recombines TRBV29-1 with TRBJ2-5; the match to TRBD2 covers 11 bases. CDR1 and CDR2 (germline): SQVTM, ANQGSEA. V lost 7 bases and J lost 5; bases outside the gene matches: 3. The CDR3 totals 12 residues. The CDR3 reads CSASSGRETQYF. In nucleotides, the CDR3 is TGCAGCGCCTCTAGCGGGAGGGAGACCCAGTACTTC.

This clonotype was observed many times. The chain has TRBV7-9 and TRBJ2-7; D is unclear. The CDR3 length is 14 residues. The germline V gene encodes CDR1 SEHNR and CDR2 FQNEAQ (reference sequence). V was clipped by 5 bases and J by 1 base, with 12 bases between them. In nucleotides, the CDR3 is TGTGCCAGCAGCCCTGAGACCCTATCCTACGAGCAGTACTTC. It yields the protein CASSPETLSYEQYF.

This clonotype was detected only a few times. The genes are TRBV20-1 and TRBJ2-1; 7 bases fit TRBD2. The CDR3 is 14 amino acids. From germline, CDR1 is DFQATT and CDR2 SNEGSKA (reference sequence). With 3 bases clipped from V and 7 bases from J, the junction kept 9 bases outside the gene matches. The CDR3 DNA is TGCAGTGCTAGTTCTTGGCGGGAGAGGAATGAGCAGTTCTTC. Its translation is CSASSWRERNEQFF.

A remark on this clonotype: One end of the junction is discordant with germline, which a read error may explain. The gene calls are TRBV7-9 and TRBJ2-3; 11 bases are shared with TRBD2. Germline loops: CDR1 SEHNR, CDR2 FQNEAQ (reference sequence). CDR3 length: 18 amino acids. This CDR3 reads CASSPVVTSGIGTDTRYF. CDR3 sequence (DNA): TGTGCCAGCAGCCCAGTGGTGACTAGCGGGATAGGCACAGATACGCGGTATTTT. Based on the CDR3 plus reference TRBV7-9 and TRBJ2-3, the full variable domain is DTGVSQNPRHKITKRGQNVTFRCDPISEHNRLYWYRQTLGQGPEFLTYFQNEAQLEKSRLLSDRFSAERPKGSFSTLEIQRTEQGDSAMYLCASSPVVTSGIGTDTRYFGPGTRLTVL.

This clonotype was observed a handful of times. V is TRBV27 and J is TRBJ1-2, with D tentatively TRBD1 (5 bases). CDR1 and CDR2 (germline): MNHEY, SMNVEV (reference sequence). Between the trimmed V and J ends, which lost 5 bases and 5 bases, there was a span of 18 bases. CDR3 size: 15 residues. CDR3 region: CASSIGTAPSYGYTF. The CDR3 coding sequence is TGTGCCAGCAGTATCGGGACCGCGCCTTCGTATGGCTACACCTTC.

This rearrangement joins TRBV7-8 to TRBJ2-5, with D perhaps TRBD1 or TRBD2 (5 bases each). The CDR3 sequence is 14 residues long. Deletions cut 8 bases from V and 2 bases from J, with 15 bases between. From germline, CDR1 is SGHVS and CDR2 FQNEAQ. The CDR3 sequence is CASGGDSDQETQYF. The CDR3 coding sequence is TGTGCCAGCGGGGGTGACAGTGATCAAGAGACCCAGTACTTC.